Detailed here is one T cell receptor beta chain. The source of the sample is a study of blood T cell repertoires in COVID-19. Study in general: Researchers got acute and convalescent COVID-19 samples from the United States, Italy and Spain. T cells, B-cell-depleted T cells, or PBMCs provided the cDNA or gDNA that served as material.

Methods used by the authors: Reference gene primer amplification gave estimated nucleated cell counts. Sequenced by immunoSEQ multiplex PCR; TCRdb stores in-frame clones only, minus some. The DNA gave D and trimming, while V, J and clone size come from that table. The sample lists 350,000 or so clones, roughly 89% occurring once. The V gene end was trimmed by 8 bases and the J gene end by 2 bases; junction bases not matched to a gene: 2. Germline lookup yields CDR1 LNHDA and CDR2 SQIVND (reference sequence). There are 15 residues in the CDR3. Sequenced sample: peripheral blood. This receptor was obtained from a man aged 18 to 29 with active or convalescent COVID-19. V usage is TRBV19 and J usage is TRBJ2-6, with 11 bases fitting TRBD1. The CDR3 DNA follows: TGTGCCAGTGAGGGACAGGGGGCTGGGGCCAACGTCCTGACTTTC. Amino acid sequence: CASEGQGAGANVLTF.